This entry describes one T cell receptor (beta chain). Its recognized antigen is unknown. No base quality values were provided; no much bigger clone lies one nucleotide off. Other DNA sequences in this specimen translate into the identical CDR3. Trimmed from V: 0 bases; trimmed from J: 2 bases; junction bases lacking a gene match: 3. CDR1 and CDR2 were assigned from the germline V gene as SGHRS and YFSETQ. The CDR3, from cysteine to phenylalanine, totals 15 residues. Left in the record is the CDR3 DNA by itself, 45 bases read in frame from the first base. The record originates from a study of blood T cell repertoires in COVID-19 (dated by TCRdb to 2020 to 2022). The study in broad terms: Samples covering the acute and convalescent phases of COVID-19 were provided by collaborators in the United States, Italy and Spain. The material from the prospective study consisted of cDNA or gDNA derived from T cells, B-cell-depleted T cells, or PBMCs. The dataset comprised deeply sampled blood TCRbeta repertoires from subjects exposed to, actively infected with, or recovered from COVID-19. The repertoires were made available in a free public database intended to serve as a resource for research on the immune response to SARS-CoV-2. Samples were obtained from the ongoing ImmuneRACE study (first 160 participants) and from about 1,300 subjects provided by 6 global collaborators. The sample metadata nearly always contained a de-identified subject ID, COVID-19 status, age in years and sex. Where available, HLA class I and class II types were taken from metadata supplied by the sample provider and were not determined by assay-based typing. What the research found in general, with its limitations: The amount of clinical and demographic metadata varied by source and participant and was provided uncurated.

TCRbeta CDR3 regions were amplified from genomic DNA using the immunoSEQ Assay, a bias-controlled multiplex PCR. The original methods were these. The number of nucleated cells in each sample was estimated from the amplification of reference gene primers within the assay. To quantify the absolute abundance of each unique TCRbeta CDR3 rearrangement, sequence reads were collapsed and filtered. Productive Simpson clonality was computed per sample as the square root of Simpson's diversity index over productive rearrangements. TCRdb holds this immuneACCESS table with in-frame rearrangements only. Some clones are missing; in checked studies, unresolved V genes explain under half, and the rest has no known cause. The V and J calls and clone size were taken over from that table, and D and trimming were inferred from the DNA. The sample contains more than 200,000 clones, 70% to 85% of them found a single time. The top ten clones comprise more than 7% of the sample.

Collaborating institutions collected whole blood in K2EDTA tubes following their own protocols. For TCRbeta analysis, collaborator samples were shipped as frozen whole blood, as isolated PBMCs, or as DNA extracted from either sample type. The chain employs TRBV5-1 and TRBJ2-7; TRBD1 matches 9 bases in the middle. This clonotype was obtained from a man older than 75 with acute or convalescent COVID-19. The specimen was peripheral blood. The DNA sequence reads TGCGCCAGCAGCTTGGCTGGGACAGGGACCTACGAGCAGTACTTC. This is translated as CASSLAGTGTYEQYF.